The sequence of this TCR beta chain was determined in a study of T cell repertoires and HLA-DP antigens. For the study at large: Transduced HeLa cells presented HLA-DP to CD4+ T cells. DNA input averaged around 200 ng in sorted CD137+CD4+ and about 1,200 ng in pre-culture CD4+.

Each pre-culture CD4+ sample aimed for a few hundred thousand T cell genomes at deep resolution. Repertoires were generated with immunoSEQ multiplex PCR, while TCRdb's copy carries only in-frame clones and drops some. The sample contains around 90,000 clones, around nine tenths of which appear only once. CD4+ T cells were isolated untouched, approximately 98% pure. A note on this clone: What it binds is unknown.

The origin of this receptor is a man aged 50 to 60 in good health and CMV-seronegative. What was sequenced was CD4+ T cells from PBMCs.

In nucleotides, the CDR3 is TGTGCCAGCAGCGTAGACACAGGGGATTATAATTCACCCCTCCACTTT. Translating it yields CASSVDTGDYNSPLHF. The chain uses TRBV9 and TRBJ1-6, with 7 bases fitting TRBD1. With 0 bases clipped from V and 4 bases from J, the junction kept 4 bases outside the gene matches. CDR3 length: 16 amino acids. Germline loops: CDR1 SGDLS, CDR2 YYNGEE. The complete variable domain, with remaining parts taken from reference TRBV9 and TRBJ1-6, reads DSGVTQTPKHLITATGQRVTLRCSPRSGDLSVYWYQQSLDQGLQFLIQYYNGEERAKGNILERFSAQQFPDLHSELNLSSLELGDSALYFCASSVDTGDYNSPLHFGNGTRLTVT.